This T cell receptor beta chain was retrieved from a study of blood T cell repertoires in COVID-19. For the study at large: The United States, Italy and Spain supplied acute and convalescent COVID-19 samples. PBMCs, B-cell-depleted T cells, or T cells provided the cDNA or gDNA that made up the material.

CDR1 SGHRS and CDR2 YFSETQ come from the germline V gene. The CDR3 extends over 14 amino acids. The germline V and J ends were trimmed by 5 bases and 5 bases, with 17 bases remaining between them. Original processing notes: The authors estimated nucleated cell counts from reference gene primer amplification. Here immunoSEQ multiplex PCR was the method, and the copy in TCRdb shows in-frame clones only, minus some. V and J calls and clone size are those listed in that table; D and trimming were worked out from the DNA. The repertoire holds fewer than 250,000 clones, with 80% to 90% as singletons. The material sequenced was peripheral blood. The sequence derives from a man aged 50 or older with acute or convalescent COVID-19. The chain has TRBV5-1 and TRBJ2-7, with D perhaps TRBD1 (5 bases). The CDR3 loop reads CASRGERLVNEQYF. The CDR3 region has the DNA TGCGCCAGCAGAGGGGAACGTCTCGTCAACGAGCAGTACTTC.